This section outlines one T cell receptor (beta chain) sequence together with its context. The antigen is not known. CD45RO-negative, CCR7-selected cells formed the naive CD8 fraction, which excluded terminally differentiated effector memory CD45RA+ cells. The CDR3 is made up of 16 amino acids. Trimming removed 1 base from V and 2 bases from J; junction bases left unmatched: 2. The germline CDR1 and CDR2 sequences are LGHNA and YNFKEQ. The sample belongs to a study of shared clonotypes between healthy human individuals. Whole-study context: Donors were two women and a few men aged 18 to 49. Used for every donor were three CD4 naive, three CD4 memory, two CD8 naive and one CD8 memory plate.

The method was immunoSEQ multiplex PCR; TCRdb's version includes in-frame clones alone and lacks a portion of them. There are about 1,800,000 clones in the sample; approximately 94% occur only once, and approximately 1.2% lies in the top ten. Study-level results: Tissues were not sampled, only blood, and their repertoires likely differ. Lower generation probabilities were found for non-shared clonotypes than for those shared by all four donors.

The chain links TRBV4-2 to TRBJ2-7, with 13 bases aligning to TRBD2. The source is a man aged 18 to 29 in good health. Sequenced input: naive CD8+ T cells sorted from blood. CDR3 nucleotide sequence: TGTGCCAGCAGCCAAGGGACTAGCGGGAGCCCCTACGAGCAGTACTTC. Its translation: CASSQGTSGSPYEQYF.